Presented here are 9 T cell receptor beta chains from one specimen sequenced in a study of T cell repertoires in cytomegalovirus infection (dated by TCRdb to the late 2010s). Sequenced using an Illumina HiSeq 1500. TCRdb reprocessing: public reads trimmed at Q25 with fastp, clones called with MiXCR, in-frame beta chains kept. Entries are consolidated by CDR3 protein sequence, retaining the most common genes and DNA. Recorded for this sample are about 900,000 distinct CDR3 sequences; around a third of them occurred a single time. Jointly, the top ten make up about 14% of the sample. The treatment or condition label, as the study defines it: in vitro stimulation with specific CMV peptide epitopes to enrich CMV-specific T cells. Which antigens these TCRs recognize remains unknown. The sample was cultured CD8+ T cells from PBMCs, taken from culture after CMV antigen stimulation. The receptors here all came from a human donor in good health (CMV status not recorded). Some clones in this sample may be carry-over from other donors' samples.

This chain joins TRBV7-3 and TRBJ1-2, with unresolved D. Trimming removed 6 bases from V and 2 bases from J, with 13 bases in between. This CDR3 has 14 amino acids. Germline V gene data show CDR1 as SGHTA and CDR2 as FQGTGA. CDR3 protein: CASRVGGSNYGYTF. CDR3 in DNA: TGTGCCAGCAGAGTCGGAGGCAGCAACTATGGCTACACCTTC.

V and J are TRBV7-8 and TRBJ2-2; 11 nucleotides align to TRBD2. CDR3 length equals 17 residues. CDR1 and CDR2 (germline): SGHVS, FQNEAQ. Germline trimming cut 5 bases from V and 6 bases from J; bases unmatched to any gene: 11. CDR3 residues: CASSSSGGARDAGELFF. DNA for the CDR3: TGTGCCAGCAGCAGTAGCGGGGGGGCTCGGGACGCCGGGGAGCTGTTTTTT.

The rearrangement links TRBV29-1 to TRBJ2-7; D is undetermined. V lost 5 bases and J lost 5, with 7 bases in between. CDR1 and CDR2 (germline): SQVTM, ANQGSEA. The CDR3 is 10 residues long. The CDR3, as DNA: TGCAGCGTTCTTTCGGACGAGCAGTACTTC. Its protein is CSVLSDEQYF.

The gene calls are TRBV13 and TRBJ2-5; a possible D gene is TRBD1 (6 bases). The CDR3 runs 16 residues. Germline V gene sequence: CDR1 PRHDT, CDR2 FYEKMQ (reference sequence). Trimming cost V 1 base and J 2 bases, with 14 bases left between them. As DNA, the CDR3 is TGTGCCAGCAGCTTAGTACAGGGAGAAGATCAAGAGACCCAGTACTTC. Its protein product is CASSLVQGEDQETQYF. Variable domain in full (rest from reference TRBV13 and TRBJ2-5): AAGVIQSPRHLIKEKRETATLKCYPIPRHDTVYWYQQGPGQDPQFLISFYEKMQSDKGSIPDRFSAQQFSDYHSELNMSSLELGDSALYFCASSLVQGEDQETQYFGPGTRLLVL.

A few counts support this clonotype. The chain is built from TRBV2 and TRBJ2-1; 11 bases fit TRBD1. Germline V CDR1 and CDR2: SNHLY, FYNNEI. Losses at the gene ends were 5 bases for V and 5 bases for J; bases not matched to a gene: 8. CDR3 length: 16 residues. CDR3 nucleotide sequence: TGTGCCAGCAGTACGCCCGGGACAGGGGGGAACAATGAGCAGTTCTTC. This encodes CASSTPGTGGNNEQFF.

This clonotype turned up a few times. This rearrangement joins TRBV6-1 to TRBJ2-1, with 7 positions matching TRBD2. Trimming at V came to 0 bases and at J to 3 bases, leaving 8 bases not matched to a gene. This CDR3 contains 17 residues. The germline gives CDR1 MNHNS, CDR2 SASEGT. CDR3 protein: CASSEAGGGTGYNEQFF. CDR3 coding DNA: TGTGCCAGCAGTGAAGCGGGGGGGGGAACAGGCTACAATGAGCAGTTCTTC.

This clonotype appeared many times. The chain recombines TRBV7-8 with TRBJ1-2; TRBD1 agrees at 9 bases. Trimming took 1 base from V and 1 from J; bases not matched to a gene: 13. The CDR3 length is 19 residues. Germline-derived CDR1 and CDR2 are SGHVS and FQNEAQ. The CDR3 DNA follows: TGTGCCAGCAGCTTAGTGGGACAGGGCCAGTCAAAAGTTAACTATGGCTACACCTTC. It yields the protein CASSLVGQGQSKVNYGYTF.

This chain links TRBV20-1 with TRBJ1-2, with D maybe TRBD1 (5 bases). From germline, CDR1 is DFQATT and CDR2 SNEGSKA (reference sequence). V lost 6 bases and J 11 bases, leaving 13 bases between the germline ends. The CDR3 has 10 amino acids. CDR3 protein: CSATGEGYTF. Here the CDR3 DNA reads TGCAGTGCCACGGGGGAGGGTTACACCTTC.

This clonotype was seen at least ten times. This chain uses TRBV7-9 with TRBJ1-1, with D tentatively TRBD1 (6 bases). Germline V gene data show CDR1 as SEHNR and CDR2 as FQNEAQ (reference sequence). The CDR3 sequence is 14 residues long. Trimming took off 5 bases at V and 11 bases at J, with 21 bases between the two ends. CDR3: CASSQPRDTGGAFF. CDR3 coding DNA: TGTGCCAGCAGCCAGCCCCGGGACACCGGCGGTGCTTTCTTT.